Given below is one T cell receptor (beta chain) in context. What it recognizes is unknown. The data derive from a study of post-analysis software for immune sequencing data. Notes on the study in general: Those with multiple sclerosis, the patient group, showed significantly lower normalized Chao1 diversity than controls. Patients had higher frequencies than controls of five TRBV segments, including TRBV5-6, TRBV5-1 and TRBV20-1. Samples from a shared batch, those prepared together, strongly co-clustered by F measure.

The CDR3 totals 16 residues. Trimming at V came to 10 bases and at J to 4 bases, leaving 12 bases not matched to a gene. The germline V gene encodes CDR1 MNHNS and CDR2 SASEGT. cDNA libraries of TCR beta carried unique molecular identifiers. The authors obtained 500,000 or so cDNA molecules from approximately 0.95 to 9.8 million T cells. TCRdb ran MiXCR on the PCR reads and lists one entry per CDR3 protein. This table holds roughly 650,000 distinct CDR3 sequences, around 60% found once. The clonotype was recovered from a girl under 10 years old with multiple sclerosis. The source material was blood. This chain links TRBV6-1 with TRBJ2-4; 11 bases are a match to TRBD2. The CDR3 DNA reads TGTGCCAACAGGGCAGTTGGACTAGCGGGTAAAAACATTCAGTACTTC. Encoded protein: CANRAVGLAGKNIQYF.